The 13 T cell receptor beta chains listed next were all sequenced from one sample in a study of cytomegalovirus exposure and HLA in healthy donors (dated by TCRdb to the late 2010s). Receptor amplification or capture employed the immunoSEQ multiplex PCR assay. The multiplex PCR relied on a mix of 60 forward primers for TCR Vbeta segments and 13 reverse primers for TCR Jbeta segments. Entries here come from immuneACCESS through TCRdb and include only in-frame sequences with V and J called. Some clones fail to appear in such tables; in the studies checked, an unresolved V gene covers under half of the shortfall, and the cause of the remainder is unknown. The sample table holds about 160,000 clones, of which about 68% were seen once. The biggest ten clones account for approximately 2.3% of the sample. Sequencing was carried out using PBMCs. Source of these receptors: a female donor in good health and CMV-seronegative.

The CDR3 loop reads CARSKGSEAFF. CDR3 nucleotide sequence: TGTGCCAGGAGCAAGGGGAGTGAAGCTTTCTTT. The chain links TRBV21-1 to TRBJ1-1. TRBV21-1 is labeled a pseudogene. The CDR3 runs to 11 residues.

The CDR3 region has the DNA TGTGCCAGCAGCGCAGGAATTGCCGGGACCAGGGGCTACGAGCAGTACTTC. This encodes CASSAGIAGTRGYEQYF. The V call is TRBV11-2, the J call TRBJ2-7; maybe TRBD1 (6 bases). Between the trimmed V and J ends, which lost 5 bases and 3 bases, there was a span of 23 bases. The CDR3 covers 17 residues. Germline CDR1 is SGHAT and CDR2 is FQNNGV.

This chain joins TRBV19 and TRBJ2-2; a weak D match, TRBD2 (6 bases). Trimming took 10 bases from V and 8 from J, leaving 20 bases between them. The germline V gene encodes CDR1 LNHDA and CDR2 SQIVND (reference sequence). The CDR3 is made up of 14 amino acids. The CDR3 bases are TGTGCCACCGAGGAGGGCAGCTACGCGGGGGAGCTGTTTTTT. It codes for CATEEGSYAGELFF.

This sequence joins TRBV30 and TRBJ1-2; D is perhaps TRBD1 (6 bases). Germline V gene lookup returns CDR1 GTSNPN and CDR2 SVGIG (reference sequence). V was shortened by 1 base and J by 8 bases, with 11 bases between the two germline ends. The CDR3 is 12 residues long. For the CDR3, the DNA is TGTGCCTGGAGTGAGGGGGTGGGGGGCTACACCTTC. It encodes CAWSEGVGGYTF.

This clone was found once. The rearrangement uses TRBV20-1 and TRBJ1-2; D gene uncertain. Germline assignment: CDR1 DFQATT and CDR2 SNEGSKA (reference sequence). There are 11 residues in the CDR3. Deletions cut 4 bases from V and 6 bases from J, with 9 bases between. For the CDR3, the DNA is TGCAGTGCTACACATAAGAATGGCTACACCTTC. It is translated as CSATHKNGYTF.

This chain uses TRBV7-9 with TRBJ2-7, with TRBD2 as a possible D gene (5 bases). This CDR3 is 12 amino acids long. The germline V and J ends were trimmed by 3 bases and 3 bases, with 6 bases remaining between them. Germline-derived CDR1 and CDR2 are SEHNR and FQNEAQ (reference sequence). CDR3 nucleotides: TGTGCCAGCAGCTTGACTAACTACGAGCAGTACTTC. This sequence encodes CASSLTNYEQYF.

This chain connects TRBV6-5 to TRBJ2-1, with D possibly TRBD2 on 5 matching bases. V lost 5 bases, J lost 9 bases, and 8 bases lay in between. The CDR3 has 11 residues. Germline V gene lookup returns CDR1 MNHEY and CDR2 SVGAGI. The CDR3, as DNA: TGTGCCAGCAGTCGGGGTGCTGAGCAGTTCTTC. It is translated as CASSRGAEQFF.

The rearrangement links TRBV4-1 to TRBJ1-1; D may be TRBD1 (6 bases). Germline V lookup: CDR1 MGHRA, CDR2 YSYEKL. Trimming removed 6 bases from V and 1 base from J, with 33 bases in between. The CDR3 is 21 amino acids. The CDR3 sequence: CASSPHSRGALDIRTNTEAFF. The CDR3 nucleotides read TGCGCCAGCAGTCCCCACAGTCGGGGGGCCCTTGATATAAGGACGAACACTGAAGCTTTCTTT.

This chain links TRBV6-6 with TRBJ2-7; D unresolved. Germline assignment: CDR1 MNHNY and CDR2 SVGAGI (reference sequence). The CDR3 is made up of 14 amino acids. Trimming took 2 bases from V and 1 from J, leaving 9 bases between them. CDR3 residues: CASSYRRSSYEQYF. The CDR3 DNA reads TGTGCCAGCAGTTACAGGCGGAGTTCCTACGAGCAGTACTTC.

The J gene is TRBJ2-7, the V gene TRBV4-2, with 7 bases identical to TRBD1. Germline V CDR1 and CDR2: LGHNA, YNFKEQ. The V and J ends lost 0 bases and 2 bases, in that order; junction bases with no gene match: 4. This CDR3 comprises 15 residues. Written as DNA, the CDR3 is TGTGCCAGCAGCCAAGACACAGGGGCGGCCTACGAGCAGTACTTC. Residues: CASSQDTGAAYEQYF.

The V gene is TRBV5-1, the J gene TRBJ2-5, with 8 bases lining up with TRBD2. The V and J ends lost 2 bases and 2 bases, in that order; junction bases with no gene match: 5. Germline loops: CDR1 SGHRS, CDR2 YFSETQ. The CDR3 length is 15 residues. The CDR3 here is CASSFRGGPQETQYF. The CDR3 DNA reads as TGCGCCAGCAGCTTTCGCGGGGGGCCACAAGAGACCCAGTACTTC.

V usage is TRBV4-1 and J usage is TRBJ2-1; a weak D match, TRBD2 (7 bases). V gave up 4 bases and J gave up 7 bases, with 17 bases separating them. Germline CDR1 MGHRA, CDR2 YSYEKL. CDR3 size: 15 residues. The CDR3 sequence: CASSPGGLGSNEQFF. In DNA form, the CDR3 reads TGCGCCAGCAGCCCGGGGGGCCTGGGGTCGAATGAGCAGTTCTTC.

This clone showed up just once. The chain recombines TRBV5-1 with TRBJ1-6; D perhaps matches TRBD1 (6 bases). Germline V gene data show CDR1 as SGHRS and CDR2 as YFSETQ. CDR3 length: 15 residues. The V end was cut by 4 bases, the J end by 7 bases, with 15 bases between. The CDR3 nucleotides read TGCGCCAGCAGCATCTCCATTCAGGGGAATTCACCCCTCCACTTT. It yields the protein CASSISIQGNSPLHF.